This TCR beta chain appears in the sequencing data of a study of shared T cell receptors in the human thymus. The germline V gene encodes CDR1 SGHDT and CDR2 YYEEEE. The CDR3 sequence is 12 residues long. The data were produced by immunoSEQ multiplex PCR, yet TCRdb's version contains in-frame clones alone and is incomplete. The table shows about 660,000 clones, with around 89% occurring only once. These data were likewise used in another study, on human thymus T cells. From that paper: The donors were infants in Finland with congenital heart defects, otherwise immunologically healthy. Thymus pieces cut out during corrective heart surgery were the tissue that was used. Gene usage for V and J segments appeared biased in thymic and blood repertoires. Thymic TCR repertoires of unrelated people reportedly overlapped highly.

The sequenced material came from thymocytes. This receptor was obtained from a boy under two years old with a congenital heart defect. The chain couples TRBV5-6 to TRBJ2-5; 8 bases map to TRBD1. The J call may not be correct, given that the DNA end is closer to TRBJ2-7. CDR3 in amino acids: CASSRDRYEQYF. CDR3 bases: TGTGCCAGCAGCCGGGACAGGTACGAGCAGTACTTC.